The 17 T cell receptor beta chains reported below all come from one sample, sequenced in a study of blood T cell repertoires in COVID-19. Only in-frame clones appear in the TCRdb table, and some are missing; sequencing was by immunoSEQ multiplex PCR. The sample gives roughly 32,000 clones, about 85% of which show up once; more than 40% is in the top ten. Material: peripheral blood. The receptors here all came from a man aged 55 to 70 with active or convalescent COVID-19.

The CDR3 nucleotides are TGCAGCGTTGTTGGCAGGGTTGAGTCAGAGACCCAGTACTTC. Protein: CSVVGRVESETQYF. J is TRBJ2-5 and V is TRBV29-1, with D possibly TRBD1 on 5 matching bases. The CDR3 covers 14 residues. V lost 4 bases and J lost 4, with 16 bases in between. Germline lookup yields CDR1 SQVTM and CDR2 ANQGSEA.

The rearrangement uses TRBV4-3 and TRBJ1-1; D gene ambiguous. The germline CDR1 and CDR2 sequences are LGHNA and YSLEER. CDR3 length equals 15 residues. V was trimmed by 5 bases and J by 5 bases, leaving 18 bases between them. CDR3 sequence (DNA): TGCGCCAGCAGCTCCGTTGCACGGGTATGGACTGAAGCTTTCTTT. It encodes CASSSVARVWTEAFF.

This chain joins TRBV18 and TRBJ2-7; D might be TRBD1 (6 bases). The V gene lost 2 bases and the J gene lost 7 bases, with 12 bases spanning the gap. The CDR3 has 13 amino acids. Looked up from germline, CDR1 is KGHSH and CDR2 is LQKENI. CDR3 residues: CASSPVQGKEQYV. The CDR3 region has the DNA TGTGCCAGCTCACCAGTACAGGGCAAAGAGCAGTACGTC.

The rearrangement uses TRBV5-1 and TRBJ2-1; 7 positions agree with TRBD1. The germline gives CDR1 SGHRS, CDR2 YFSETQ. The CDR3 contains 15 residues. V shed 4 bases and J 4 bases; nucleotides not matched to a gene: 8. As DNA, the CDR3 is TGCGCCAGCAGCCCCGAGGGGGCAGGATACAATGAGCAGTTCTTC. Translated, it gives CASSPEGAGYNEQFF.

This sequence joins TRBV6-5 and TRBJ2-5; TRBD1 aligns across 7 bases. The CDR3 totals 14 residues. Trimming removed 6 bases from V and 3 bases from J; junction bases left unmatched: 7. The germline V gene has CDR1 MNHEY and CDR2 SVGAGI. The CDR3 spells CASRTGQKEETQYF. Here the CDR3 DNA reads TGTGCCAGCAGGACGGGACAGAAAGAAGAGACCCAGTACTTC.

The CDR3 DNA sequence: TGTGCCAGCAGGACTCGAGTGGGAGAGACCCAGTACTTC. This encodes CASRTRVGETQYF. This chain joins TRBV6-5 and TRBJ2-5, with unresolved D. Per the germline V gene, CDR1 is MNHEY and CDR2 is SVGAGI. This CDR3 comprises 13 residues. Trimming removed 6 bases from V and 4 bases from J, with 12 bases in between.

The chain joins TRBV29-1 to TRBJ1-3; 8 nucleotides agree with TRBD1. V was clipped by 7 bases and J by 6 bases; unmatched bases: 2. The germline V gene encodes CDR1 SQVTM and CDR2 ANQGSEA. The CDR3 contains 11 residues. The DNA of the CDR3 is TGCAGCGGGACAGGGCTAAACACCATATATTTT. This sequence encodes CSGTGLNTIYF.

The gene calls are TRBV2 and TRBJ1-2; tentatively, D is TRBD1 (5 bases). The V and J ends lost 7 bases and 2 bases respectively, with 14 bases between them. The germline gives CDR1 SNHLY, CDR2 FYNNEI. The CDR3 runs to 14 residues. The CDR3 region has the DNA TGTGCCAGCAAGGGCGGGACGGAAAACTATGGCTACACCTTC. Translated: CASKGGTENYGYTF.

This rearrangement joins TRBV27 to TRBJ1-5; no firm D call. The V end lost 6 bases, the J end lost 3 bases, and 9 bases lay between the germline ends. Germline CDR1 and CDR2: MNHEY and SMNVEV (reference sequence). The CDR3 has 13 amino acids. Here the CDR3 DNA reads TGTGCCAGCAGCCACAGATCCAATCAGCCCCAGCATTTT. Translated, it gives CASSHRSNQPQHF.

DNA for the CDR3: TGTGCCAGCAGCCCAGACAGCGCTACGAACACCGGGGAGCTGTTTTTT. It codes for CASSPDSATNTGELFF. This sequence joins TRBV5-6 and TRBJ2-2; perhaps TRBD1 as D (5 bases). CDR1 is SGHDT and CDR2 is YYEEEE in the germline V gene. V was cut by 4 bases and J by 0 bases, with 13 bases left in between. CDR3 length equals 16 residues.

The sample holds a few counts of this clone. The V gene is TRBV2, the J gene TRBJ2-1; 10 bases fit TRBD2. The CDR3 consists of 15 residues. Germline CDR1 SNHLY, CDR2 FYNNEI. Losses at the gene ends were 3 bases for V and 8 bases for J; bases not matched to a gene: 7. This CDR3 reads CASSELASGSDEQFF. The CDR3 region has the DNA TGTGCCAGCAGTGAGTTGGCTAGCGGGAGTGATGAGCAGTTCTTC.

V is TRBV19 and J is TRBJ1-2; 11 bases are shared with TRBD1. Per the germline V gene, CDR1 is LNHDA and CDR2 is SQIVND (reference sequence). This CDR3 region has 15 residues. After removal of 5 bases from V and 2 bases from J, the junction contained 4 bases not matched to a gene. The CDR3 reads CASSLGQGANYGYTF. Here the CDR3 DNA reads TGTGCCAGTAGTCTCGGACAGGGGGCGAACTATGGCTACACCTTC.

The CDR3 DNA is TGCAGCGTTGAAGTTAATTTCCGGTCCTTGGGGGACAGGGTTGATAATGAGCAGTTCTTC. Amino acids: CSVEVNFRSLGDRVDNEQFF. The chain links TRBV29-1 to TRBJ2-1; 9 positions agree with TRBD1. Germline lookup yields CDR1 SQVTM and CDR2 ANQGSEA. This CDR3 contains 20 residues. V was clipped by 1 base and J by 7 bases; unmatched bases: 23.

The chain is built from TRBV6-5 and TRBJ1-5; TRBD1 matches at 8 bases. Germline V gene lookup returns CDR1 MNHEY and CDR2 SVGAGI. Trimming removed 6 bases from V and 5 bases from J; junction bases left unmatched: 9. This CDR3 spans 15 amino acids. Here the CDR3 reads CASSAAGGKDQPQHF. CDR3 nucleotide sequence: TGTGCCAGCAGCGCCGCAGGGGGCAAGGATCAGCCCCAGCATTTT.

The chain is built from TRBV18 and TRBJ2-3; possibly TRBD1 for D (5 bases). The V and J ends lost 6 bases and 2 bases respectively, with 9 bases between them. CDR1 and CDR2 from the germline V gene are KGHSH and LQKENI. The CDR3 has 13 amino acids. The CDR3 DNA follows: TGTGCCAGCTCGTCACAGGACACAGATACGCAGTATTTT. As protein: CASSSQDTDTQYF.

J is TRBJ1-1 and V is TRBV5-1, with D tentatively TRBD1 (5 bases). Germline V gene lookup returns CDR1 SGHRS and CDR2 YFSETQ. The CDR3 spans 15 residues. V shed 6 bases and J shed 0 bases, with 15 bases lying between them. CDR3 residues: CASNNGAGLNTEAFF. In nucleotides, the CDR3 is TGCGCCAGCAATAATGGGGCAGGGCTGAACACTGAAGCTTTCTTT.

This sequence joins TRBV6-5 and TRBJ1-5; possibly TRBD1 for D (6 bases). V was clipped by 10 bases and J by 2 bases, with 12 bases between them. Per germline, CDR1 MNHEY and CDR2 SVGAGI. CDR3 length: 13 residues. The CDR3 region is CATSSGGNQPQHF. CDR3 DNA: TGTGCCACCTCGTCAGGGGGCAATCAGCCCCAGCATTTT.